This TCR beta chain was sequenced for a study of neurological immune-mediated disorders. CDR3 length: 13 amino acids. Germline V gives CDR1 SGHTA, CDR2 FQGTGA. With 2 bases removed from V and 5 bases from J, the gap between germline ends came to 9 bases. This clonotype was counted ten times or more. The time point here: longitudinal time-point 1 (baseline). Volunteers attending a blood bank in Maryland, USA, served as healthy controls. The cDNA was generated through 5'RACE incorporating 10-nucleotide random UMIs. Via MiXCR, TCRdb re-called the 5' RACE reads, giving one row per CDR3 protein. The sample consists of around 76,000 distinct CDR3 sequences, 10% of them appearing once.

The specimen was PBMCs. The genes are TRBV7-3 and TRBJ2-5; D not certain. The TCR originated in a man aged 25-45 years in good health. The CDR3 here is CASSLYPRETQYF. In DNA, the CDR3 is TGTGCCAGCAGCTTATACCCACGTGAGACCCAGTACTTC.